This TCR beta chain was profiled in a study of neoadjuvant nivolumab and ipilimumab in lung cancer. General study results and limits: Resected tumors had greater TCR richness and clonality than uninvolved lung. From pretherapy to surgery, tumor richness and clonality rose with dual therapy.

V shed 1 base and J shed 2 bases, with 7 bases lying between them. Germline loops: CDR1 SGHNT, CDR2 YENEEA. This CDR3 contains 14 residues. Note on this clone: What it binds is not known.

The table came from immunoSEQ multiplex PCR; TCRdb's copy has only in-frame clones and leaves some out. The sample records around 7,500 clones, over 70% being singletons. The genes are TRBV11-3 and TRBJ2-3; D is ambiguous. The source material was tumor tissue, sampled after neoadjuvant nivolumab, alone or with ipilimumab, at or shortly before surgery. The receptor's source is an adult with non-small cell lung cancer. Here the CDR3 DNA reads TGTGCCAGCAGCTTAGGAGCCGTCACAGATACGCAGTATTTT. Translation: CASSLGAVTDTQYF. The whole variable domain, remainder taken from reference TRBV11-3 and TRBJ2-3, is EAGVVQSPRYKIIEKKQPVAFWCNPISGHNTLYWYLQNLGQGPELLIRYENEEAVDDSQLPKDRFSAERLKGVDSTLKIQPAELGDSAVYLCASSLGAVTDTQYFGPGTRLTVL.